A selection of T cell receptor beta chains follows, all from one sample in a study of blood T cell repertoires in COVID-19. Assay: immunoSEQ multiplex PCR; the TCRdb copy retains only in-frame clones and omits some. Here the sample spans over 150,000 clones, roughly nine tenths being singletons. Sequencing was carried out using peripheral blood. These receptors all come from a man aged 45-60 years with acute or convalescent COVID-19. Each CDR3 is given with its conserved first and last residue. The D gene is left open where the match is weak. The size entry is marked missing in some rows and otherwise reads once, few, many or a size class.

D gene	clone size	V gene	J gene	CDR3 DNA	CDR3 protein
TRBD1	.	TRBV28	TRBJ1-5	TGTGCCAGCAGTCCCCCCCGGACAGGGGCAGGCAATCAGCCCCAGCATTTT	CASSPPRTGAGNQPQHF
TRBD2	once	TRBV3-1/TRBV3-2	TRBJ2-3	TGTGCCAGCAGCCTGAGACGTTGGCGGGGGGGCACAGATACGCAGTATTTT	CASSLRRWRGGTDTQYF
TRBD1	.	TRBV7-9	TRBJ1-1	TGTGCCAGCAGCTTATTTGACAGGGGGGGCACTGAAGCTTTCTTT	CASSLFDRGGTEAFF
.	.	TRBV29-1	TRBJ2-1	TGCAGCGCTACAGGGAGCTCCTACAATGAGCAGTTCTTC	CSATGSSYNEQFF
.	.	TRBV4-2	TRBJ2-1	TGTGCCAGCAGCCAAGTACAGGGCTACAATGAGCAGTTCTTC	CASSQVQGYNEQFF
.	.	TRBV5-1	TRBJ2-7	TGCGCCAGCAGCTTGGGGGGCATTGAGCAGTACTTC	CASSLGGIEQYF
TRBD1	.	TRBV6-5	TRBJ2-7	TGTGCCAGCAGTTACCAACAGGGGTGGCACGAGCAGTACTTC	CASSYQQGWHEQYF
.	.	TRBV2	TRBJ2-3	TGTGCCAGCATGGAGAGGGAGAACACAGATACGCAGTATTTT	CASMERENTDTQYF
.	.	TRBV28	TRBJ2-2	TGTGCCAGCAGTTTAGCGGGGGCCGGCACCGGGGAGCTGTTTTTT	CASSLAGAGTGELFF
TRBD1	.	TRBV27	TRBJ2-7	TGTGCCAGCAGTGTAGGGACAGGGGAAGACCACGAGCAGTACTTC	CASSVGTGEDHEQYF
.	.	TRBV14	TRBJ1-6	TGTGCCAGCAGCCAACAACTTAATTCACCCCTCCACTTT	CASSQQLNSPLHF
.	.	TRBV4-2	TRBJ1-6	TGTGCCAGCAGCCAAGAGCTGCGGGGAGCTTCACCCCTCCACTTT	CASSQELRGASPLHF
.	.	TRBV2	TRBJ1-4	TGTGCCAGCAGGGAATCCCTATCCCCTAATGAAAAACTGTTTTTT	CASRESLSPNEKLFF
.	.	TRBV3-1/TRBV3-2	TRBJ2-2	TGTGCCAGCAGCCAACTTACCGGGGAGCTGTTTTTT	CASSQLTGELFF
TRBD2	once	TRBV6-5	TRBJ2-1	TGTGCCAGCCAAGAAGCGGGGTGGGATGGCAATGAGCAGTTCTTC	CASQEAGWDGNEQFF
TRBD1	.	TRBV5-6	TRBJ1-1	TGTGCCAGCAGCCCCGACAGGGCTTCTGCTTTCTTT	CASSPDRASAFF
TRBD1	.	TRBV7-8	TRBJ1-2	TGTGCCAGCAGCTTGCCCGGGACAGGGACAGACTACACCTTC	CASSLPGTGTDYTF
TRBD1	once	TRBV6-2/TRBV6-3	TRBJ1-5	TGTGCCAGCAGTCACCACCCCGACAGGGCCGATCAGCCCCAGCATTTT	CASSHHPDRADQPQHF
.	few	TRBV5-6	TRBJ1-3	TGTGCCAGCAGCCCAGGGTGGGCCTCTGGAAACACCATATATTTT	CASSPGWASGNTIYF
.	.	TRBV3-1/TRBV3-2	TRBJ1-6	TGTGCCAGCAGCCAAGGCCCGGGAGTGGGCTCACCCCTCCACTTT	CASSQGPGVGSPLHF
TRBD1	.	TRBV4-3	TRBJ1-5	TGCGCCAGCAGCCAAGAAAAGGGGGCTGGCAATCAGCCCCAGCATTTT	CASSQEKGAGNQPQHF
.	.	TRBV10-2	TRBJ2-7	TGCGCCACCCACCAATCCCCGGGGGAGCAGTACTTC	CATHQSPGEQYF
TRBD1	.	TRBV12-5	TRBJ1-2	TGTGCTAGTGCCCGACAGGGTGTCTATGGCTACACCTTC	CASARQGVYGYTF
.	.	TRBV30	TRBJ1-5	TGTGCCTGGAGCGGCGGGGCATATAGCAATCAGCCCCAGCATTTT	CAWSGGAYSNQPQHF
TRBD1	few	TRBV5-1	TRBJ2-2	TGCGCCAGCAGCTCGGGACAGCCAAACACCGGGGAGCTGTTTTTT	CASSSGQPNTGELFF
.	.	TRBV4-2	TRBJ2-7	TGTGCCAGCAGCACACCAGGTCGGGAGCGTTCCTACGAGCAGTACTTC	CASSTPGRERSYEQYF
.	.	TRBV7-2	TRBJ1-5	TGTGCCAGCAGCCTGGGAGCGCCCCAGCATTTT	CASSLGAPQHF
.	.	TRBV27	TRBJ2-2	TGTGCCAGCAGTTTCGCCAGGGCCGGCACCGGGGAGCTGTTTTTT	CASSFARAGTGELFF
.	.	TRBV7-2	TRBJ1-3	TGTGCCAGCAGCTCCGCGGGGACGGTGGGGTCTGGAAACACCATATATTTT	CASSSAGTVGSGNTIYF
.	.	TRBV30	TRBJ2-7	TGTGCCTGGAGTCGGACAGCCGCCTACGAGCAGTACTTC	CAWSRTAAYEQYF
.	few	TRBV18	TRBJ1-1	TGTGCCAGCTCACCAGTGGGCGTTGAAGCTTTCTTT	CASSPVGVEAFF
.	once	TRBV6-1	TRBJ2-3	TGTGCCAGCAGTGGTCCCGTGGGGACTAGCACAGATACGCAGTATTTT	CASSGPVGTSTDTQYF
.	.	TRBV7-3	TRBJ2-2	TGTGCCAGCAGCCCCGACAGTTACACCGGGGAGCTGTTTTTT	CASSPDSYTGELFF
.	.	TRBV6-5	TRBJ1-1	TGTGCCAGCAGTTACTCGCCAGGGTGGACTGAAGCTTTCTTT	CASSYSPGWTEAFF
.	.	TRBV19	TRBJ2-4	TGTGCCAGTAGTATCCCAGGACTCTCCAAAAACATTCAGTACTTC	CASSIPGLSKNIQYF
TRBD1	.	TRBV9	TRBJ2-7	TGTGCCAGCAGCGTCGGGACAGGGAGGAATTCCTACGAGCAGTACTTC	CASSVGTGRNSYEQYF
TRBD2	.	TRBV18	TRBJ2-1	TGTGCCAGCTCTCCGAGACTAGCGGGACTCTACAATGAGCAGTTCTTC	CASSPRLAGLYNEQFF
TRBD1	.	TRBV5-6	TRBJ1-3	TGTGCCAGCAGCTTCGGACAGGCGCGCTCTGGAAACACCATATATTTT	CASSFGQARSGNTIYF
.	.	TRBV2	TRBJ1-6	TGTGCCAGCAGCAGACAGGAAAATTCACCCCTCCACTTT	CASSRQENSPLHF
.	.	TRBV7-6	TRBJ1-3	TGTGCCAGCAGCTTAATCGGAGATCTCTTCTCTGGAAACACCATATATTTT	CASSLIGDLFSGNTIYF
TRBD1	.	TRBV11-2	TRBJ2-2	TGTGCCAGCAGCCAACCTGGACAGGGGGTAATCGGGGAGCTGTTTTTT	CASSQPGQGVIGELFF
.	once	TRBV11-2	TRBJ1-3	TGTGCCAGCAGCCCCCTCTCGGGGGCTGGAAACACCATATATTTT	CASSPLSGAGNTIYF
.	.	TRBV29-1	TRBJ1-3	TGCAGCGTGAGGACGGAGGAAAACACCATATATTTT	CSVRTEENTIYF
TRBD1	.	TRBV6-5	TRBJ2-7	TGTGCCACCAGGAGAGACGGGACAGCTGTCAACGAGCAGTACTTC	CATRRDGTAVNEQYF
.	.	TRBV27	TRBJ1-1	TGTGCCAGCAGTCAAAAAGGGGCGAAATGGGACACTGAAGCTTTCTTT	CASSQKGAKWDTEAFF
.	once	TRBV11-1	TRBJ2-5	TGTGCCAGCAGCTTAGGGACAGCCTTGGAGACCCAGTACTTC	CASSLGTALETQYF
.	.	TRBV5-1	TRBJ2-2	TGCGCCAGCAGCTTGGGCGGAGCGAACACCGGGGAGCTGTTTTTT	CASSLGGANTGELFF
.	.	TRBV28	TRBJ2-7	TGTGCCAGCAGTTTATATGGACAGACCCTCTCCTACGAGCAGTACTTC	CASSLYGQTLSYEQYF
TRBD1	once	TRBV11-2	TRBJ1-2	TGTGCCAGCAGCTCACTACAAGGGGACAGGGGAAACTATGGCTACACCTTC	CASSSLQGDRGNYGYTF
.	.	TRBV6-2/TRBV6-3	TRBJ2-7	TGTGCCAGCAGTTACTCGGACAGATACGAGCAGTACTTC	CASSYSDRYEQYF
TRBD2	.	TRBV5-4	TRBJ2-5	TGTGCCAGCAGCTTGGGTAGCGGGAGGGCCCCCCCCGAGACCCAGTACTTC	CASSLGSGRAPPETQYF
TRBD1	.	TRBV10-3	TRBJ1-2	TGTGCCATCAGTGAGTCGACGGGGGACAGGGTCGGCTACACCTTC	CAISESTGDRVGYTF
.	.	TRBV7-2	TRBJ2-5	TGTGCCAGCAGCTTGGACTACGGGCAAGAGACCCAGTACTTC	CASSLDYGQETQYF
TRBD1	.	TRBV5-1	TRBJ2-1	TGCGCCAGCAGTCCGGGACAGGGCTCCTACAATGAGCAGTTCTTC	CASSPGQGSYNEQFF
.	.	TRBV6-4	TRBJ2-1	TGTGCCAGCAGGCAGACAGGTTGGGGCCTGGATGAGCAGTTCTTC	CASRQTGWGLDEQFF
TRBD1	.	TRBV7-9	TRBJ2-3	TGTGCCAGCAGCGCCGGGACAGGGGGCGTCGCAGATACGCAGTATTTT	CASSAGTGGVADTQYF
TRBD1	.	TRBV24-1	TRBJ2-2	TGTGCCACCAGTGATCGGGGACAGGGTCACACCGGGGAGCTGTTTTTT	CATSDRGQGHTGELFF